Below, one T cell receptor beta chain is given with its context. Its cognate antigen is unknown. This specimen comes from a study of yellow fever vaccine responses in identical twins. TCRdb reprocessed the RT-PCR reads with MiXCR, giving one entry per CDR3 protein. Here the sample spans about 9,000 distinct CDR3 sequences, approximately 88% being singletons. Study-wide findings and caveats: Twins reportedly mounted vaccine T cell responses that seemed partly convergent, partly personalized.

Trimming took off 3 bases at V and 0 bases at J, with 12 bases between the two ends. This CDR3 region has 17 residues. The germline gives CDR1 SGHAT, CDR2 FQDESV (reference sequence). The rearrangement uses TRBV11-1 and TRBJ1-6; the D is unclear. The starting material was T cells from blood (PBMCs), unsorted or a sorted subset (not recorded which), obtained before or after yellow fever vaccination (not recorded which). The sequence derives from a woman between 18 and 29 years old who received the yellow fever vaccine. CDR3 amino acids: CASSFGVKSSYNSPLHF. The CDR3 DNA is TGTGCCAGCAGCTTCGGGGTCAAGAGCTCCTATAATTCACCCCTCCACTTT.